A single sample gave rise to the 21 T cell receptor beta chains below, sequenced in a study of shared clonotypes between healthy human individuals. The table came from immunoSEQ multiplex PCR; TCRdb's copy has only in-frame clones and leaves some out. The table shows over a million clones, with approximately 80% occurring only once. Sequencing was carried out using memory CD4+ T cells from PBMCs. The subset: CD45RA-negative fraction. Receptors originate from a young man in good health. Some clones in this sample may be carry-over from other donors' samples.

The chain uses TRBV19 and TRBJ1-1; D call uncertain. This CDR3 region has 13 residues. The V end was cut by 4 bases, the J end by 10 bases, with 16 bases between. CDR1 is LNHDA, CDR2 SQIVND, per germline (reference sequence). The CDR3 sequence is CASSTALPAGAFF. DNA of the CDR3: TGTGCCAGTAGTACTGCCCTGCCCGCTGGAGCTTTCTTT.

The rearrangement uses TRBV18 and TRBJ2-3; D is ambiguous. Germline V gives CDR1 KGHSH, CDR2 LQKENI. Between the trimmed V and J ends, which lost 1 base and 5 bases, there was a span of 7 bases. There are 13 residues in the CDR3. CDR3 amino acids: CASSPQGVDTQYF. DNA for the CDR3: TGTGCCAGCTCACCACAGGGTGTAGATACGCAGTATTTT.

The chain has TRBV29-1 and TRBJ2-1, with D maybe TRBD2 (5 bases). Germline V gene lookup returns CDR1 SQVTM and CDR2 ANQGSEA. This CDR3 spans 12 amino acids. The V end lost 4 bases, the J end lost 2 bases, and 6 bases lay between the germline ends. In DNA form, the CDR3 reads TGCAGCGTTGGGCGGGCCTACAATGAGCAGTTCTTC. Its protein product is CSVGRAYNEQFF.

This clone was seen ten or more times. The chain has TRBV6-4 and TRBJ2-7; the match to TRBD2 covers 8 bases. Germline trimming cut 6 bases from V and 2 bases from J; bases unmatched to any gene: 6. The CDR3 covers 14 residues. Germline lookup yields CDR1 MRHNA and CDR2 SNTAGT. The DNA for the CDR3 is TGTGCCAGCAGAGTGACAGCGGGAGCCTACGAGCAGTACTTC. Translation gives CASRVTAGAYEQYF.

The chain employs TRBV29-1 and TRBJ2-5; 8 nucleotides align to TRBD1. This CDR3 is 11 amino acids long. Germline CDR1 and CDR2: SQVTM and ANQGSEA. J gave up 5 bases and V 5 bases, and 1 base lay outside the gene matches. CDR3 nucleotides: TGCAGCGTTAACAGGGGGGAGACCCAGTACTTC. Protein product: CSVNRGETQYF.

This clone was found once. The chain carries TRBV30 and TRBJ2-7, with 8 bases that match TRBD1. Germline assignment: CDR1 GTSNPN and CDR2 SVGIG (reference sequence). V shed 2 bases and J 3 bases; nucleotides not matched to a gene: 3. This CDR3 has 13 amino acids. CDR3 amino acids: CAWSRQGRYEQYF. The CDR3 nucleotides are TGTGCCTGGAGTAGACAGGGGCGCTACGAGCAGTACTTC.

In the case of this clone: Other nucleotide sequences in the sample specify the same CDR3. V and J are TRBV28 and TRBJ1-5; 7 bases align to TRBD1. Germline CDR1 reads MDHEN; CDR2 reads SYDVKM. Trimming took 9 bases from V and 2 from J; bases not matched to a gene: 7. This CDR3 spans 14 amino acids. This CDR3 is CASRKGAGNQPQHF. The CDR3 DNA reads TGTGCCAGTCGTAAGGGGGCAGGCAATCAGCCCCAGCATTTT.

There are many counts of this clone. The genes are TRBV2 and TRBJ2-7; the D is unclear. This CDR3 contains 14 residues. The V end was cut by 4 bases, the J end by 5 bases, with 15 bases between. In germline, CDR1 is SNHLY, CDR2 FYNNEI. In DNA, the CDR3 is TGTGCCAGCAGTGCCGTGGTCGAGAGTAACGAGCAGTACTTC. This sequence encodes CASSAVVESNEQYF.

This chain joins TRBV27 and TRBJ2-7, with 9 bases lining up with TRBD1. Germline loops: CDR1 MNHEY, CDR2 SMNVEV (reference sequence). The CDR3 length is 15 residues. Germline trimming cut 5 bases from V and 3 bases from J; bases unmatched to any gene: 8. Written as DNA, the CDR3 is TGTGCCAGCAGTATAGGGACAGGGTTTCGCTACGAGCAGTACTTC. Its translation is CASSIGTGFRYEQYF.

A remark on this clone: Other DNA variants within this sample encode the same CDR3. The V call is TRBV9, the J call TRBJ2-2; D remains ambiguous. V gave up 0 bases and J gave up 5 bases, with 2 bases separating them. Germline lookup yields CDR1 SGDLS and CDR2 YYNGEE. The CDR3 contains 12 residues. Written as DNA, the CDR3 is TGTGCCAGCAGCGTAGTAACCGGGGAGCTGTTTTTT. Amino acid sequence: CASSVVTGELFF.

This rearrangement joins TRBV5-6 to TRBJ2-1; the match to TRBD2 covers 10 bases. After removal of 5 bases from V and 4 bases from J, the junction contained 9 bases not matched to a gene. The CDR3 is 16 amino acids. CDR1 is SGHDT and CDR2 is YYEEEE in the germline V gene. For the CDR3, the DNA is TGTGCCAGCAGAAATCAACTAGCGGGATTATACAATGAGCAGTTCTTC. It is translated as CASRNQLAGLYNEQFF.

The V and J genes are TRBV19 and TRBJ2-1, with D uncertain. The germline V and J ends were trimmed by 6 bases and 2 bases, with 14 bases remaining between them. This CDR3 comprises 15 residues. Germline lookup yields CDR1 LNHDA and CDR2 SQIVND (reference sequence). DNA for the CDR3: TGTGCCAGTAGGGTGACTTCCTCCCCCTACAATGAGCAGTTCTTC. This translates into CASRVTSSPYNEQFF.

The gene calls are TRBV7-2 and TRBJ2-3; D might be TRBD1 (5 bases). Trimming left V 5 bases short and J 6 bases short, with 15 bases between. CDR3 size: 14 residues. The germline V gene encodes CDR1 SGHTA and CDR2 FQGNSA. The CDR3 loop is CASSPRGGRDTQYF. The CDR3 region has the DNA TGTGCCAGCAGCCCAAGGGGCGGCAGGGATACGCAGTATTTT.

The CDR3 here is CASSTTVSYGYTF. CDR3 bases: TGTGCCAGTAGTACGACAGTTAGCTATGGCTACACCTTC. The chain is built from TRBV19 and TRBJ1-2; tentatively, D is TRBD1 (5 bases). The CDR3 covers 13 residues. CDR1 and CDR2 from the germline V gene are LNHDA and SQIVND (reference sequence). The ends were cut back, 4 bases at V and 4 bases at J, with 10 bases in the middle.

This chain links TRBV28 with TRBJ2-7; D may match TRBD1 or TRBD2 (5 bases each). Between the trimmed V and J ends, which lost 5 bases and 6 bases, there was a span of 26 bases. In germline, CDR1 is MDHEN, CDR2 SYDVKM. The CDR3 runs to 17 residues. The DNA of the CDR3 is TGTGCCAGCAGTCCCACCCTCCACCGGGACCCCGGCATCGAGCAGTACTTC. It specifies CASSPTLHRDPGIEQYF.

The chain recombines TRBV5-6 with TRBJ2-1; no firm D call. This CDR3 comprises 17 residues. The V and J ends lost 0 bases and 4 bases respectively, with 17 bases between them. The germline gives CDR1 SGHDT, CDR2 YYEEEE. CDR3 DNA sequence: TGTGCCAGCAGCTTGGTCTCGAGAGAAGACGTTTACAATGAGCAGTTCTTC. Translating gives CASSLVSREDVYNEQFF.

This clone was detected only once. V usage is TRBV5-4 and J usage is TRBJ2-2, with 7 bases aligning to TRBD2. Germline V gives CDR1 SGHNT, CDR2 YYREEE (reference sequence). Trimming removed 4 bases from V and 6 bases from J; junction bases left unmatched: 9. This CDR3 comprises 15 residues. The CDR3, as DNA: TGTGCCAGCAGCCCACGGGGGGATTATCCCGGGGAGCTGTTTTTT. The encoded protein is CASSPRGDYPGELFF.

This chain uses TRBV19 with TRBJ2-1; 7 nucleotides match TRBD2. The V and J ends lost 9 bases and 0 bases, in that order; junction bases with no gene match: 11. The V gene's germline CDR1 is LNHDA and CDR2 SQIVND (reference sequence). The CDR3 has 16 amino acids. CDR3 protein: CASTITSVSSYNEQFF. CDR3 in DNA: TGTGCCAGCACTATCACTAGCGTGAGCTCCTACAATGAGCAGTTCTTC.

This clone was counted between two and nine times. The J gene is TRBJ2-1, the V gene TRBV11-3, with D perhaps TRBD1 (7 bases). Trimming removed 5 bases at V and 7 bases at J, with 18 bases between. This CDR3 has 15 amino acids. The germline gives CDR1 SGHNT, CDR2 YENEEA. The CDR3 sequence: CASSQRQGGGNEQFF. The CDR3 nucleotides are TGTGCCAGCAGCCAAAGACAGGGTGGGGGGAATGAGCAGTTCTTC.

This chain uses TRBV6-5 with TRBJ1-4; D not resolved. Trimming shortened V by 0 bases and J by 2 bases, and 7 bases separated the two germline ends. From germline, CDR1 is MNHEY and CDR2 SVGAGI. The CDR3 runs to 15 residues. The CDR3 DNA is TGTGCCAGCAGTTACTCGAAAGGGACTAATGAAAAACTGTTTTTT. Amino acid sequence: CASSYSKGTNEKLFF.

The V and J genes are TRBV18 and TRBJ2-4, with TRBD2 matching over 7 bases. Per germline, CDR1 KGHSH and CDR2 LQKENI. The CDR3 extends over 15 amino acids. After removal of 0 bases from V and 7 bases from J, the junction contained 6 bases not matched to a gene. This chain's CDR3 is CASSPPEGGRNIQYF. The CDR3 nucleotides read TGTGCCAGCTCACCACCGGAGGGAGGGAGGAACATTCAGTACTTC.